The subject of this entry is one TCR beta chain. CDR3 length: 13 amino acids. Germline CDR1 reads SGHNT; CDR2 reads YENEEA. V shed 8 bases and J 10 bases; nucleotides not matched to a gene: 8. The data stem from a study of blood T cell repertoires in COVID-19. Sequencing used immunoSEQ multiplex PCR; TCRdb keeps in-frame clones, though not all of them. Of some 260,000 clones detected, about 86% appear once; the ten largest clones hold roughly 4%. This TCR derives from a man in his thirties or forties with acute COVID-19. Material for sequencing was PBMCs or T cells enriched from blood (not recorded which). The genes are TRBV11-3 and TRBJ2-1; 10 positions agree with TRBD2. CDR3 sequence: CASGPSGSREQFF. The CDR3, as DNA: TGTGCCAGCGGCCCTAGCGGGAGCAGGGAGCAGTTCTTC.